This T cell receptor beta chain originates from a study of cytomegalovirus exposure and HLA in healthy donors. Findings of the study overall: A subsequent analysis found that TCR clusters from the first cohort also tended to co-occur in the 90 to 150 validation repertoires, with less than 95% of cluster scores above 0. Per published reports, the classifier diagnosed cytomegalovirus status with high specificity and sensitivity. The authors listed approximately 150 TCR beta chains as cytomegalovirus-associated.

The germline CDR1 and CDR2 sequences are MDHEN and SYDVKM. This CDR3 region has 13 residues. Trimming shortened V by 4 bases and J by 7 bases, and 11 bases separated the two germline ends. Sequencing used immunoSEQ multiplex PCR; TCRdb keeps in-frame clones, though not all of them. Of 150,000 to 200,000 clones listed, approximately 84% are singletons. It was the roughly 130-subject validation cohort, separate from the roughly 700-subject first cohort, to which the donors belonged. A note on this clone: What it recognizes is unknown.

This sequence joins TRBV28 and TRBJ1-5; D not certain. The source is a man aged 25-40 years in good health and CMV-seropositive. Sequences were obtained from PBMCs. The CDR3 DNA is TGTGCCAGCAGTTCCCCTTCGAGGCAGCCCCAGCATTTT. Protein product: CASSSPSRQPQHF. The full variable domain, with the rest looked up from reference TRBV28 and TRBJ1-5, is DVKVTQSSRYLVKRTGEKVFLECVQDMDHENMFWYRQDPGLGLRLIYFSYDVKMKEKGDIPEGYSVSREKKERFSLILESASTNQTSMYLCASSSPSRQPQHFGDGTRLSIL.